The present TCR beta chain was sequenced within a study of blood T cell repertoires in COVID-19. Study in general: Acute-phase and convalescent COVID-19 samples originated in the United States, Italy and Spain. PBMCs, B-cell-depleted T cells, or T cells provided the cDNA or gDNA that made up the material.

CDR3 size: 19 residues. Germline CDR1 and CDR2: SGHTA and FQGTGA. Losses at the gene ends were 1 base for V and 5 bases for J; bases not matched to a gene: 17. Repertoires were generated with immunoSEQ multiplex PCR, while TCRdb's copy carries only in-frame clones and drops some. The table lists about 130,000 clones, about 89% of them singletons. Sequencing input: peripheral blood. The source is a woman in her sixties or seventies with acute or convalescent COVID-19. The gene calls are TRBV7-3 and TRBJ2-1; the match to TRBD2 covers 7 bases. CDR3 in amino acids: CASSLNPRTSRGRDNEQFF. The CDR3 DNA is TGTGCCAGCAGCTTAAATCCTAGGACCTCTCGAGGGAGGGACAATGAGCAGTTCTTC.